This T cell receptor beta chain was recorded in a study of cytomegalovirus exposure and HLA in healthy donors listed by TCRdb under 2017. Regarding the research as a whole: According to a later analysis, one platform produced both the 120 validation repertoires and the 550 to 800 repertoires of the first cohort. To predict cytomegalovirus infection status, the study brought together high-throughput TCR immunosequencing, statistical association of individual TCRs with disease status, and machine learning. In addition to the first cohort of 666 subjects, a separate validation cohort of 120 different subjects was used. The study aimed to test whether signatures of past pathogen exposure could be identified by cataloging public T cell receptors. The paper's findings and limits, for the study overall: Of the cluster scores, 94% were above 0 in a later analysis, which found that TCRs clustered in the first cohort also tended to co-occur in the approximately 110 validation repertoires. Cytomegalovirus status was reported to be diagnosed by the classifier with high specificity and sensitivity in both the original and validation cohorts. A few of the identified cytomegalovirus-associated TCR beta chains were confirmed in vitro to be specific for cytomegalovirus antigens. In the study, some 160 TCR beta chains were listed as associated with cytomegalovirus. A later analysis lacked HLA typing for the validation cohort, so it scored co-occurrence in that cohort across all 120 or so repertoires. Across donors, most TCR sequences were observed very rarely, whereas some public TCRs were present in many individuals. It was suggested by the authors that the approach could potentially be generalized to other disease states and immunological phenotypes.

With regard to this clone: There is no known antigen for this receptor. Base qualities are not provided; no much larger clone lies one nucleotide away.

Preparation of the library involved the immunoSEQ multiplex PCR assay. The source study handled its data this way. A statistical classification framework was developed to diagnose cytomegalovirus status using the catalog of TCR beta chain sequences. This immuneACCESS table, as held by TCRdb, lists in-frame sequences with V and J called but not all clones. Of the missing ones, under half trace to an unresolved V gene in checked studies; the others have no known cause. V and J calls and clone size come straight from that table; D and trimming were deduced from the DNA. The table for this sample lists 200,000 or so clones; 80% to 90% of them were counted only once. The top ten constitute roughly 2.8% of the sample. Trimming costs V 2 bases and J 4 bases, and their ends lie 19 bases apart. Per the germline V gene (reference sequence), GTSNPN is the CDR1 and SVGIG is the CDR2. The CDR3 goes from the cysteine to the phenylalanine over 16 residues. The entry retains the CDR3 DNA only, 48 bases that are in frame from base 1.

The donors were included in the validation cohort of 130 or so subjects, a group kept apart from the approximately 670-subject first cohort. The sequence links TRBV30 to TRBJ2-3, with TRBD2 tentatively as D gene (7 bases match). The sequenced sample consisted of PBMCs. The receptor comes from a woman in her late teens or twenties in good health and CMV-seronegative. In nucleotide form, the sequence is TGTGCCTGGAGTTCTCTTCGGGGGGCGGCGGCAGATACGCAGTATTTT. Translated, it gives CAWSSLRGAAADTQYF.